This T cell receptor (beta chain) was found in a study of T cell repertoires in cytomegalovirus infection. For the study at large: Well-studied HLA-B-restricted epitopes and recently identified HLA-C-restricted epitopes of CMV were both used in the study. From public TCR beta signatures came an indication of both CMV infection and matching HLA type. Study conclusions and caveats: Individuals carrying CMV plus the relevant HLA were identified by cumulative frequency of public TCR beta families.

The V and J ends lost 5 bases and 4 bases, in that order; junction bases with no gene match: 7. Germline lookup yields CDR1 MNHNY and CDR2 SVGAGI (reference sequence). The CDR3 is made up of 15 amino acids. With respect to this clonotype: Its antigen is unknown.

In TCRdb, the reads were re-called with MiXCR into one record per CDR3 protein. The repertoire has about 920,000 distinct CDR3 sequences, roughly 31% of them found once; the top ten carry over 11%. Sequences were derived from cultured CD8+ T cells from PBMCs, sampled from culture after CMV antigen stimulation. V usage is TRBV6-6 and J usage is TRBJ2-1; 8 positions match TRBD2. The sequence was obtained from a human donor in good health (CMV status not recorded). Some clones in this sample may be carry-over from other donors' samples. CDR3 loop: CASSSSRGGYNEQFF. The DNA for the CDR3 is TGTGCCAGCAGTAGTTCTCGGGGGGGGTACAATGAGCAGTTCTTC.